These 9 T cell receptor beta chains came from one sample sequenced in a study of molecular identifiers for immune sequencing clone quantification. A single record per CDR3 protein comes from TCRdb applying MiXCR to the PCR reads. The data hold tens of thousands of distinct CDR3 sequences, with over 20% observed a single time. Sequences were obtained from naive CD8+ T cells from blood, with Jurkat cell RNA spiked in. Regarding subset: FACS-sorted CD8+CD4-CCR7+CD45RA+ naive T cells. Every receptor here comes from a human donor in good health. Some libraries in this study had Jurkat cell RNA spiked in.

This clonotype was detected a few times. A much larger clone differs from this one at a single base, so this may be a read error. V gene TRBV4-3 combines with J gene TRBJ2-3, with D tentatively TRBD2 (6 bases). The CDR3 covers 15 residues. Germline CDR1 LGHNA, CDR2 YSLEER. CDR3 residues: CASSQQGTSTDMQYF. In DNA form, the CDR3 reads TGCGCCAGCAGCCAGCAGGGAACTAGCACAGATATGCAGTATTTT.

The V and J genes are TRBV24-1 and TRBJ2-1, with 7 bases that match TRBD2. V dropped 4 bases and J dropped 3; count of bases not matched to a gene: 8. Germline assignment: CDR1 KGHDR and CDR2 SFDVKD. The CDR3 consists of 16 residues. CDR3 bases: TGTGCCACCAGTGACCCGGCCGAGCGGGGCTACAATGAGCAGTTCTTC. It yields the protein CATSDPAERGYNEQFF.

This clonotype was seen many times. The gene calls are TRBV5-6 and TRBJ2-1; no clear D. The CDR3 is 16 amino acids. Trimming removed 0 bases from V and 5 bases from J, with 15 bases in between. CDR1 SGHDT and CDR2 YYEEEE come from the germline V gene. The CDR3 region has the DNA TGTGCCAGCAGCTTGGGCGGCAGACCCCTTGACAATGAGCAGTTCTTC. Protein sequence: CASSLGGRPLDNEQFF.

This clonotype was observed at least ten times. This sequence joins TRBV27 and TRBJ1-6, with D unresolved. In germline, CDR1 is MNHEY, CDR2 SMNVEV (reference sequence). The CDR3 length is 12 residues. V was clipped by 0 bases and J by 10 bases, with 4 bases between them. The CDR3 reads CASSLSSSPLHF. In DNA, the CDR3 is TGTGCCAGCAGTTTATCATCATCACCCCTCCACTTT.

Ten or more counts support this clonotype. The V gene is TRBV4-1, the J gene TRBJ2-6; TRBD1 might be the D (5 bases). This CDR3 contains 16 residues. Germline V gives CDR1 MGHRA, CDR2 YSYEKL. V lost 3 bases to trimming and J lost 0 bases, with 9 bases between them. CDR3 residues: CASSQEGDSGANVLTF. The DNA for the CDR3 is TGCGCCAGCAGCCAGGAAGGGGACTCTGGGGCCAACGTCCTGACTTTC.

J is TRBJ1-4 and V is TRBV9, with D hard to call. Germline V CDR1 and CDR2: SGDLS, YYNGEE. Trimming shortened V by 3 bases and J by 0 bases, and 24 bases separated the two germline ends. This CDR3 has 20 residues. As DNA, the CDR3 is TGTGCCAGCAGCGCAGAAGCCAGTTTTATGGGCAGCCCAACTAATGAAAAACTGTTTTTT. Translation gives CASSAEASFMGSPTNEKLFF. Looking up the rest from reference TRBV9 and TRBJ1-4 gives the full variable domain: DSGVTQTPKHLITATGQRVTLRCSPRSGDLSVYWYQQSLDQGLQFLIQYYNGEERAKGNILERFSAQQFPDLHSELNLSSLELGDSALYFCASSAEASFMGSPTNEKLFFGSGTQLSVL.

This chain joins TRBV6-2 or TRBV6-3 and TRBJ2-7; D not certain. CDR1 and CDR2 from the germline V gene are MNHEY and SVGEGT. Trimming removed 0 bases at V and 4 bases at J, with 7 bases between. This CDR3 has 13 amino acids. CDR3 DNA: TGTGCCAGCAGTTACTCAGAACGGTACGAGCAGTACTTC. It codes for CASSYSERYEQYF.

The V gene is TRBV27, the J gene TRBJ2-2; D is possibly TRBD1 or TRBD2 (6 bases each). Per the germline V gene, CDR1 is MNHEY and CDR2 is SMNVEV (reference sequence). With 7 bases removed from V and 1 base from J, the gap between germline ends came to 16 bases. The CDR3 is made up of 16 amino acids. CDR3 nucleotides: TGTGCCAGCACCCCGGGGGCAAAGAGGAACACCGGGGAGCTGTTTTTT. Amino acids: CASTPGAKRNTGELFF.

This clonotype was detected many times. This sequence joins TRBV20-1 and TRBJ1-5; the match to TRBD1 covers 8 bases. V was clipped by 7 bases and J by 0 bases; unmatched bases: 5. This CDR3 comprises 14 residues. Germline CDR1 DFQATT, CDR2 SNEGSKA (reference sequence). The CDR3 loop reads CSVGTGHSNQPQHF. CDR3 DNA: TGCAGTGTCGGGACAGGTCATAGCAATCAGCCCCAGCATTTT.